These T cell receptor beta chains were read from a single sample in a study of shared clonotypes between healthy human individuals. Measured with immunoSEQ multiplex PCR; TCRdb has only the in-frame clones, and not every one. The sample lists fewer than 350,000 clones, roughly 87% occurring once. Source material: memory CD8+ T cells sorted from blood. These receptor sequences come from a man between 18 and 35 years old in good health. The CDR3 runs from the conserved cysteine through the conserved F or W. The D gene is left open where the match is weak. Size tells how often a clone was seen (once, few, many) or the class of an expanded clone, and some rows leave it out.

J gene: TRBJ2-3
V gene: TRBV7-9
D gene: TRBD1
clone size: -
CDR3 DNA: TGTGCCAGCAGCGAGGACAGGGGGCGACTAGATACGCAGTATTTT
CDR3 protein: CASSEDRGRLDTQYF

J gene: TRBJ1-2
V gene: TRBV5-8
D gene: -
clone size: -
CDR3 DNA: TGTGCCAGCAGCTTGGCCATGGAAAGGGGGGTTTATGGCTACACCTTC
CDR3 protein: CASSLAMERGVYGYTF

J gene: TRBJ2-1
V gene: TRBV5-1
D gene: -
clone size: -
CDR3 DNA: TGCGCCAGCAGCTTTGGTCACGGGGATGAGCAGTTCTTC
CDR3 protein: CASSFGHGDEQFF

J gene: TRBJ2-7
V gene: TRBV27
D gene: -
clone size: -
CDR3 DNA: TGTGCCAGCAGTTTATCGCCGAAGAGCTCCTACGAGCAGTACTTC
CDR3 protein: CASSLSPKSSYEQYF

J gene: TRBJ2-2
V gene: TRBV10-3
D gene: -
clone size: -
CDR3 DNA: TGTGCCACCACCGTGGGGCCGAGAACCGGGGAGCTGTTTTTT
CDR3 protein: CATTVGPRTGELFF

J gene: TRBJ1-2
V gene: TRBV21-1
D gene: -
clone size: once
CDR3 DNA: TGTGCCAGCAGTTTGACAGGGGGATCTGGCTACACCTTC
CDR3 protein: CASSLTGGSGYTF

J gene: TRBJ2-1
V gene: TRBV29-1
D gene: -
clone size: -
CDR3 DNA: TGCAGCGTTGCTTACGATGAGCAGTTCTTC
CDR3 protein: CSVAYDEQFF

J gene: TRBJ1-1
V gene: TRBV15
D gene: -
clone size: once
CDR3 DNA: TGTGCCACCAGCAGCAGACAGGCCCAAAACACTGAAGCTTTCTTT
CDR3 protein: CATSSRQAQNTEAFF

J gene: TRBJ2-7
V gene: TRBV6-6
D gene: TRBD2
clone size: -
CDR3 DNA: TGTGCCAGCAGTGGACCGGGACTAGCCTACGAGCAGTACTTC
CDR3 protein: CASSGPGLAYEQYF

J gene: TRBJ2-3
V gene: TRBV9
D gene: -
clone size: -
CDR3 DNA: TGTGCCAGCAGCGTTGGGTACCGCACAGATACGCAGTATTTT
CDR3 protein: CASSVGYRTDTQYF

J gene: TRBJ1-6
V gene: TRBV7-6
D gene: -
clone size: -
CDR3 DNA: TGTGCCAGCAGCTCCGAACCGGGACAATATAATTCACCCCTCCACTTT
CDR3 protein: CASSSEPGQYNSPLHF

J gene: TRBJ2-6
V gene: TRBV29-1
D gene: -
clone size: -
CDR3 DNA: TGCAGCGTATATCCCTCTGGGGCCAACGTCCTGACTTTC
CDR3 protein: CSVYPSGANVLTF

J gene: TRBJ2-7
V gene: TRBV11-2
D gene: TRBD2
clone size: -
CDR3 DNA: TGTGCCAGCAGCCTGCCGACCCCGAGCGGGAGGGCCGCCTACGAGCAGTACTTC
CDR3 protein: CASSLPTPSGRAAYEQYF

J gene: TRBJ2-7
V gene: TRBV4-2
D gene: -
clone size: -
CDR3 DNA: TGTGCCAGCAGCCAATCTTTCCCACAACCCTACGAGCAGTACTTC
CDR3 protein: CASSQSFPQPYEQYF

J gene: TRBJ1-1
V gene: TRBV2
D gene: -
clone size: -
CDR3 DNA: TGTGCCAGCTCAGCGGGGGCGAACACTGAAGCTTTCTTT
CDR3 protein: CASSAGANTEAFF

J gene: TRBJ2-7
V gene: TRBV4-1
D gene: TRBD2
clone size: -
CDR3 DNA: TGCGCCAGCAGCCAGGGACTAGCGGGAGACTACTACGAGCAGTACTTC
CDR3 protein: CASSQGLAGDYYEQYF

J gene: TRBJ2-7
V gene: TRBV5-6
D gene: TRBD1
clone size: -
CDR3 DNA: TGTGCCAGCAGCTTGGAGGGACAGGACTACGAGCAGTACTTC
CDR3 protein: CASSLEGQDYEQYF

J gene: TRBJ2-7
V gene: TRBV7-8
D gene: TRBD2
clone size: many
CDR3 DNA: TGTGCCAGCAGCTTAGGGCGGGGGTACGAGCAGTACTTC
CDR3 protein: CASSLGRGYEQYF

J gene: TRBJ2-1
V gene: TRBV27
D gene: TRBD2
clone size: -
CDR3 DNA: TGTGCCAGCAGTCCCCAGCGGGGGGGCCTTTCGGGTGAGCAGTTCTTC
CDR3 protein: CASSPQRGGLSGEQFF

J gene: TRBJ2-3
V gene: TRBV11-2
D gene: -
clone size: -
CDR3 DNA: TGTGCCAGCAGCCTCGTTCAGGCTAGCACAGATACGCAGTATTTT
CDR3 protein: CASSLVQASTDTQYF

J gene: TRBJ2-3
V gene: TRBV4-1
D gene: -
clone size: -
CDR3 DNA: TGCGCCAGCAGCCAAGATGACCTAGCGATGCCAGATACGCAGTATTTT
CDR3 protein: CASSQDDLAMPDTQYF

J gene: TRBJ2-1
V gene: TRBV12-5
D gene: TRBD2
clone size: few
CDR3 DNA: TGTGCTAGTGGCTCCCCGGGGACTAGCAATAATGAGCAGTTCTTC
CDR3 protein: CASGSPGTSNNEQFF

J gene: TRBJ2-7
V gene: TRBV5-4
D gene: TRBD2
clone size: -
CDR3 DNA: TGTGCCAGCGGGGCGGGAGGGCCTGGCGAGCAGTACTTC
CDR3 protein: CASGAGGPGEQYF

J gene: TRBJ2-7
V gene: TRBV27
D gene: -
clone size: -
CDR3 DNA: TGTGCCAGCAGTCCTCAACCTCCTCCTTACGAGCAGTACTTC
CDR3 protein: CASSPQPPPYEQYF

J gene: TRBJ2-7
V gene: TRBV5-6
D gene: -
clone size: -
CDR3 DNA: TGTGCCAGCAGCTTGGGCAGCCCCTACGAGCAGTACTTC
CDR3 protein: CASSLGSPYEQYF

J gene: TRBJ1-1
V gene: TRBV27
D gene: -
clone size: many
CDR3 DNA: TGTGCCAGCAGTTTATCATGGGAAACTGAAGCTTTCTTT
CDR3 protein: CASSLSWETEAFF

J gene: TRBJ1-1
V gene: TRBV6-1
D gene: -
clone size: -
CDR3 DNA: TGTGCCAGCAGTGATCACCTTTTTTTC
CDR3 protein: CASSDHLFF

J gene: TRBJ1-2
V gene: TRBV6-1
D gene: -
clone size: -
CDR3 DNA: TGTGCCAGCAGTGAAGCGGCGGATGGGACTTGGGGCTACACCTTC
CDR3 protein: CASSEAADGTWGYTF

J gene: TRBJ2-7
V gene: TRBV5-1
D gene: -
clone size: -
CDR3 DNA: TGCGCCAGCAGCTCCGGGGACGGAAGCTCCTACGAGCAGTACTTC
CDR3 protein: CASSSGDGSSYEQYF

J gene: TRBJ1-5
V gene: TRBV10-2
D gene: -
clone size: -
CDR3 DNA: TGCGCCAGCACAGAGACGATTGGGGTTGTCCAGCCCCAGCATTTT
CDR3 protein: CASTETIGVVQPQHF

J gene: TRBJ1-6
V gene: TRBV4-1
D gene: -
clone size: -
CDR3 DNA: TGCGCCAGCAGCCAAGATGAGGGTGCCTATAATTCACCCCTCCACTTT
CDR3 protein: CASSQDEGAYNSPLHF

J gene: TRBJ1-3
V gene: TRBV5-6
D gene: -
clone size: once
CDR3 DNA: TGTGCCAGCAGCGGGGGACGGGACGTCTCTGGAAACACCATATATTTT
CDR3 protein: CASSGGRDVSGNTIYF

J gene: TRBJ2-7
V gene: TRBV2
D gene: -
clone size: -
CDR3 DNA: TGTGCCAGCAGCTGGACAGAATCCTACGAGCAGTACTTC
CDR3 protein: CASSWTESYEQYF

J gene: TRBJ2-7
V gene: TRBV10-3
D gene: TRBD1
clone size: -
CDR3 DNA: TGTGCCATCAGTGACAAACCAGGGGGAGCCTACGAGCAGTACTTC
CDR3 protein: CAISDKPGGAYEQYF

J gene: TRBJ1-2
V gene: TRBV9
D gene: TRBD1
clone size: -
CDR3 DNA: TGTGCCAGCAGCGACCAGGGACAGCTTAACTATGGCTACACCTTC
CDR3 protein: CASSDQGQLNYGYTF

J gene: TRBJ1-2
V gene: TRBV29-1
D gene: TRBD1
clone size: once
CDR3 DNA: TGCAGCGTTATCCAGGGGGACTATGGCTACACCTTC
CDR3 protein: CSVIQGDYGYTF

J gene: TRBJ2-5
V gene: TRBV7-9
D gene: -
clone size: -
CDR3 DNA: TGTGCCAGCAGCGGTGATGAGACCCAGTACTTC
CDR3 protein: CASSGDETQYF

J gene: TRBJ2-1
V gene: TRBV7-9
D gene: TRBD2
clone size: -
CDR3 DNA: TGTGCCAGCAGCTTAGGTCCACTAGCGGGGCTCTGGAATGAGCAGTTCTTC
CDR3 protein: CASSLGPLAGLWNEQFF

J gene: TRBJ2-7
V gene: TRBV7-9
D gene: TRBD1
clone size: -
CDR3 DNA: TGTGCCAGCAGCGCCGGGACAGGGGGCGCGCACGAGCAGTACTTC
CDR3 protein: CASSAGTGGAHEQYF

J gene: TRBJ1-1
V gene: TRBV9
D gene: -
clone size: -
CDR3 DNA: TGTGCCAGCAACCCATTCGATGGAGCTTTCTTT
CDR3 protein: CASNPFDGAFF

J gene: TRBJ2-7
V gene: TRBV5-4
D gene: TRBD1
clone size: -
CDR3 DNA: TGTGCCAGCAGCATCTTCCGGGACAGCCTCTACGAGCAGTACTTC
CDR3 protein: CASSIFRDSLYEQYF

J gene: TRBJ2-7
V gene: TRBV7-3
D gene: TRBD2
clone size: once
CDR3 DNA: TGTGCCAGCAGCCCCTGGGAGGGCTACGAGCAGTACTTC
CDR3 protein: CASSPWEGYEQYF

J gene: TRBJ2-1
V gene: TRBV7-9
D gene: -
clone size: -
CDR3 DNA: TGTGCCAGCAGCCTGGGGGTGTATGAGCAGTTCTTC
CDR3 protein: CASSLGVYEQFF